This is a list of T cell receptor beta chains from one sample in a study of CD8+ T cells in alopecia areata. The protocol was immunoSEQ multiplex PCR, while the TCRdb copy is restricted to in-frame clones and leaves out a portion. The repertoire holds approximately 99,000 clones, with around 55% as singletons. Sequenced input: CD8+ T cells sorted from blood. These receptors were obtained from a human donor in good health. Each CDR3 is given with its conserved first and last residue. The order of the fields is V gene, clone size, J gene, D gene, CDR3 DNA, CDR3 protein. A D gene is named only where the DNA matches it firmly. A clone size is listed for some rows: how often the clone was seen (once, few, many), or a class if it is expanded.

>TRBV13|.|TRBJ2-1|TRBD1
TGTGCCAGCAGCCCCACAGGGGACTCCTACAATGAGCAGTTCTTC
CASSPTGDSYNEQFF
>TRBV6-4|.|TRBJ2-7|.
TGTGCCAGCCCCCCACCTCGGGACAACTACGAGCAGTACTTC
CASPPPRDNYEQYF
>TRBV30|few|TRBJ2-1|.
TGTGCCTGGGAGGTATACAATGAGCAGTTCTTC
CAWEVYNEQFF
>TRBV28|.|TRBJ2-6|TRBD1
TGTGCCAGCAGTCCCCAGACAGGGGCTGGGGCCAACGTCCTGACTTTC
CASSPQTGAGANVLTF
>TRBV14|few|TRBJ2-7|.
TGTGCCAGCAGCCAAGACGTGGGGTTAGCCTACGAGCAGTACTTC
CASSQDVGLAYEQYF
>TRBV15|.|TRBJ1-1|TRBD1
TGTGCCACCAGCAGAGATAGGACAGGGAACACTGAAGCTTTCTTT
CATSRDRTGNTEAFF
>TRBV7-8|.|TRBJ2-2|.
TGTGCCAGCAACCCTGTGCGGGGAAACACCGGGGAGCTGTTTTTT
CASNPVRGNTGELFF
>TRBV5-4|.|TRBJ2-3|TRBD1
TGTGCCAGCAGCCCGTGGACAGGGGTGTCAGATACGCAGTATTTT
CASSPWTGVSDTQYF
>TRBV2|.|TRBJ1-2|.
TGTGCCAGCAAGTTCGGCTATGGCTACACCTTC
CASKFGYGYTF
>TRBV5-1|.|TRBJ2-3|TRBD2
TGCGCCAGCAGCTTGGTTATCAGCGGGGCATTCGGCACAGATACGCAGTATTTT
CASSLVISGAFGTDTQYF
>TRBV13|few|TRBJ2-5|.
TGTGCCAGCAGCCAACCTTTTGGGACCCAGTACTTC
CASSQPFGTQYF
>TRBV7-9|.|TRBJ2-1|TRBD2
TGTGCCAGCAGCTCCGGGGGTGAGGCAGCGGGAGAGCAGTTCTTC
CASSSGGEAAGEQFF
>TRBV29-1|few|TRBJ2-5|.
TGCAGCGTTGTTCCCCCTGATTCGGGTATGGAGACCCAGTACTTC
CSVVPPDSGMETQYF
>TRBV7-9|.|TRBJ1-3|.
TGTGCCAGCAGCCAGGACGGCTTAAACACCATATATTTT
CASSQDGLNTIYF
>TRBV5-6|.|TRBJ2-1|.
TGTGCCAGCGTCCGCCCGGGAGCCTCGAAGCAGTTCTTC
CASVRPGASKQFF
>TRBV25-1|.|TRBJ1-2|.
TGTGCCAGCAGTGGCCCGGGACGGCCTCGAGGGGGCTACACCTTC
CASSGPGRPRGGYTF
>TRBV9|.|TRBJ1-1|.
TGTGCCAGCAGCGTAGGAGGGGAGGGGACTGAAGCTTTCTTT
CASSVGGEGTEAFF
>TRBV11-3|once|TRBJ2-7|.
TGTGCCAGCAGCGTGAGCGGAGACTACGAGCAGTACTTC
CASSVSGDYEQYF
>TRBV28|.|TRBJ2-5|TRBD1
TGTGCCAGCAGCCCGCCGAGACAGGGGAGGGAGACCCAGTACTTC
CASSPPRQGRETQYF
>TRBV5-6|.|TRBJ2-2|TRBD1
TGTGCCAGCAGCTTCGGGACAGGCAACGGGGAGCTGTTTTTT
CASSFGTGNGELFF